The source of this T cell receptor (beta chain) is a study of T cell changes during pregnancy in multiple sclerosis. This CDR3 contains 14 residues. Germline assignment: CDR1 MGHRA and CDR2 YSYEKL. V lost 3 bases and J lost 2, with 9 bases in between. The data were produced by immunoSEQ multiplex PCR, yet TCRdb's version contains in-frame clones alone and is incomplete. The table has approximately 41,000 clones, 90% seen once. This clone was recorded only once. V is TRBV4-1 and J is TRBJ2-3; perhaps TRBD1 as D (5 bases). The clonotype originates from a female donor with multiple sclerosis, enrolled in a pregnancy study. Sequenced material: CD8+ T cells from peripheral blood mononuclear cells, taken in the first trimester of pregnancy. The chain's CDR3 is CASSQLGPTDTQYF. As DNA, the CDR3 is TGCGCCAGCAGCCAGCTGGGGCCCACAGATACGCAGTATTTT.